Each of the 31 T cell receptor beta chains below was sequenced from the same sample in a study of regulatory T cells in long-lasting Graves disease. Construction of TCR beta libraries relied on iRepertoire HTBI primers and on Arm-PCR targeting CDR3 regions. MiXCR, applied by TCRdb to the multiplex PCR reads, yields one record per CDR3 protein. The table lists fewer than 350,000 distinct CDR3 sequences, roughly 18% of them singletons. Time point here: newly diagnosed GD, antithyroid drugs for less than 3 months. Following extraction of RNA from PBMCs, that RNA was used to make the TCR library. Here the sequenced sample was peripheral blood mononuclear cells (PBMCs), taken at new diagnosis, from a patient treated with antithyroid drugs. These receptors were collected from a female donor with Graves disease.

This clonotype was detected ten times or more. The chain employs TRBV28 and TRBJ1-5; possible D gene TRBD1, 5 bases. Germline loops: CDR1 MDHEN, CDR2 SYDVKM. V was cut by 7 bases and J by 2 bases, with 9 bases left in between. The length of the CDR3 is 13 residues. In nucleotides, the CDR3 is TGTGCCAGCAACCGGGACGGCAATCAGCCCCAGCATTTT. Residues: CASNRDGNQPQHF.

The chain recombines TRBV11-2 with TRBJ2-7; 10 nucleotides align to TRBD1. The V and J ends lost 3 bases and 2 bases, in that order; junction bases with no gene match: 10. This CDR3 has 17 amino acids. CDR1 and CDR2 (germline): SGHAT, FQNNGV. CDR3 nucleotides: TGTGCCAGCAGCTTCGATTACCGGGACAGGGGAACCTACGAGCAGTACTTC. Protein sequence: CASSFDYRDRGTYEQYF.

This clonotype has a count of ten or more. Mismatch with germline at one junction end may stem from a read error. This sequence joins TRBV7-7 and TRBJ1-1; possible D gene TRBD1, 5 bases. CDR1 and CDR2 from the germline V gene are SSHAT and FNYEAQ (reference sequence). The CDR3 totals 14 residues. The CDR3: CASSFCRGRTEAFF. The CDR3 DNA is TGTGCTAGCAGCTTTTGCCGGGGACGGACTGAAGCTTTCTTT.

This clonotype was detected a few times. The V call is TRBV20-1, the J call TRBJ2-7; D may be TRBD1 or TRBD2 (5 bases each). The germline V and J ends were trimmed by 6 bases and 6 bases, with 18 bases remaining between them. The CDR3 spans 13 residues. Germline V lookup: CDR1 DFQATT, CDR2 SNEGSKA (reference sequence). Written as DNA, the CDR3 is TGCAGTGCATTATCCTCCGGGACCCCCGAGCAGTACTTC. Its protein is CSALSSGTPEQYF.

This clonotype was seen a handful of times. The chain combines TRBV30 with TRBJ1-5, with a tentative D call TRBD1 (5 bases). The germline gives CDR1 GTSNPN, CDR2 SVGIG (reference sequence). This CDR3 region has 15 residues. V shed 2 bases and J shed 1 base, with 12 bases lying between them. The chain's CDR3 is CAWSRAGRSNQPQHF. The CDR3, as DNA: TGTGCCTGGAGTCGGGCAGGGAGGAGCAATCAGCCCCAGCATTTT. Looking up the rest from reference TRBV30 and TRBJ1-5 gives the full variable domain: SQTIHQWPATLVQPVGSPLSLECTVEGTSNPNLYWYRQAAGRGLQLLFYSVGIGQISSEVPQNLSASRPQDRQFILSSKKLLLSDSGFYLCAWSRAGRSNQPQHFGDGTRLSIL.

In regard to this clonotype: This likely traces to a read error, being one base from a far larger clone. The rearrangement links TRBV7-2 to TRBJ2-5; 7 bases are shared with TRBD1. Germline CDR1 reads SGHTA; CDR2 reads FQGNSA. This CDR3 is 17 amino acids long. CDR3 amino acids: CAGSPDRPDLQEETQYF. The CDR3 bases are TGTGCCGGCAGCCCGGACAGGCCCGACCTCCAAGAAGAGACCCAGTACTTC.

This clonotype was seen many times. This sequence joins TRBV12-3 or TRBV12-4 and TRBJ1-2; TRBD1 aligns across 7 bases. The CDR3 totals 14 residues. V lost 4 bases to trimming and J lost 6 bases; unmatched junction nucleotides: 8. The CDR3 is CASSSRGVLHGYTF. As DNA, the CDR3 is TGTGCCAGCAGTTCCAGGGGGGTATTGCATGGCTACACCTTC.

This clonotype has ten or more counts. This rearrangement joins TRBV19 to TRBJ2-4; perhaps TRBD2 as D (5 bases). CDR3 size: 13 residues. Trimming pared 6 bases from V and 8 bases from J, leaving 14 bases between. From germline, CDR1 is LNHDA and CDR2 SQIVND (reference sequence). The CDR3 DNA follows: TGTGCCAGTAGCCAACGGGATGATTACATTCAGTACTTC. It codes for CASSQRDDYIQYF.

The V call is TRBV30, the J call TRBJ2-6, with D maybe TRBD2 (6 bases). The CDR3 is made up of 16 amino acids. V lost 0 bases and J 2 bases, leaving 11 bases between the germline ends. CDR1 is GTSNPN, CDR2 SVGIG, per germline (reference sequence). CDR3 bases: TGTGCCTGGAGTGTACGGGGGATGACTGGGGCCAACGTCCTGACTTTC. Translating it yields CAWSVRGMTGANVLTF.

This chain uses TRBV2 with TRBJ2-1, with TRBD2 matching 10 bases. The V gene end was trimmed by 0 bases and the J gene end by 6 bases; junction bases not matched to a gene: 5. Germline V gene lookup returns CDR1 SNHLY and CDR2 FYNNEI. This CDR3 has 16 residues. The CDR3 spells CASSEADGLAVNEQFF. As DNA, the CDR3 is TGTGCCAGCAGTGAAGCGGACGGACTAGCGGTCAATGAGCAGTTCTTC.

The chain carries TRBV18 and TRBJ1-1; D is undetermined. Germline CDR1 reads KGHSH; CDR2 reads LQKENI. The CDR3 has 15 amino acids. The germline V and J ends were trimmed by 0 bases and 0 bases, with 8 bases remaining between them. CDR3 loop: CASSPPSLLNTEAFF. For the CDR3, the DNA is TGTGCCAGCTCACCACCGTCACTCCTGAACACTGAAGCTTTCTTT.

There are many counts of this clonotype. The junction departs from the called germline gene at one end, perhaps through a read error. CDR3 DNA sequence: TGTGTCAGCAGCTCCTGGACAGGGGGCAGTCAGCCCCAGCATTTT. Amino acid sequence: CVSSSWTGGSQPQHF. The chain links TRBV5-5 to TRBJ1-5; TRBD1 aligns across 11 bases. The CDR3 covers 15 residues. Germline lookup yields CDR1 SGHKS and CDR2 YYEKEE (reference sequence).

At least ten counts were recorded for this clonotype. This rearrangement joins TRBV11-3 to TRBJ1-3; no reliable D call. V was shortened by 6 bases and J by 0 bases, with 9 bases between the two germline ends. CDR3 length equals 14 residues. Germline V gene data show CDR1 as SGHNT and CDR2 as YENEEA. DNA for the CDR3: TGTGCCAGCAGGCTACAGAACTCTGGAAACACCATATATTTT. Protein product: CASRLQNSGNTIYF.

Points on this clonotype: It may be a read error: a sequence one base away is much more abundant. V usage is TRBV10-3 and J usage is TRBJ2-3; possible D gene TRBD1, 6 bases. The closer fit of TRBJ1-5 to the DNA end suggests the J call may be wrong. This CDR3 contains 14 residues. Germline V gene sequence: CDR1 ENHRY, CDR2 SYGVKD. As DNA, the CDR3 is TGTGCCACCACGCGGGAGGGGGGCACAGATACGCAGCATTTT. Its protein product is CATTREGGTDTQHF.

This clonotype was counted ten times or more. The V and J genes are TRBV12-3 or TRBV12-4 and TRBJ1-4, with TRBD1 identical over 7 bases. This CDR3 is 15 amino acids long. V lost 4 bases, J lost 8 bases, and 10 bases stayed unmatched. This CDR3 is CASSSTGEVREKLFF. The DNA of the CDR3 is TGTGCCAGCAGTTCAACAGGGGAGGTGAGGGAAAAACTGTTTTTT.

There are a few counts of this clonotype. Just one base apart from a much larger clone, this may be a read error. The CDR3 nucleotides are TGTGCCAGCAGAGGGCTAGCGGGATTCAACGAGCAGTTCTTC. Translating gives CASRGLAGFNEQFF. V is TRBV28 and J is TRBJ2-1; 9 bases agree with TRBD2. The V gene's germline CDR1 is MDHEN and CDR2 SYDVKM. Trimming took 6 bases from V and 10 from J; bases not matched to a gene: 10. The CDR3 loop spans 14 amino acids.

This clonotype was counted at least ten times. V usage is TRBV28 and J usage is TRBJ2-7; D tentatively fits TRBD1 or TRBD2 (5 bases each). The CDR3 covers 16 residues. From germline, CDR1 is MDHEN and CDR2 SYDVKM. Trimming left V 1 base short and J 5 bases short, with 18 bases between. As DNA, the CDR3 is TGTGCCAGCAGTTTATTAGGGGCAGGGAGCATGAACGAGCAGTACTTC. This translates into CASSLLGAGSMNEQYF.

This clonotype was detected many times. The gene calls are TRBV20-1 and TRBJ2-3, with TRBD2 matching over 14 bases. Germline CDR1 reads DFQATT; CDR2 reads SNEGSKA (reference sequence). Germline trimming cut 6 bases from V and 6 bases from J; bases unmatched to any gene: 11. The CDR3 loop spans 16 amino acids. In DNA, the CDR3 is TGCAGTGCGGAACCAGGGACTAGCGGGAGTCGGGATACGCAGTATTTT. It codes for CSAEPGTSGSRDTQYF.

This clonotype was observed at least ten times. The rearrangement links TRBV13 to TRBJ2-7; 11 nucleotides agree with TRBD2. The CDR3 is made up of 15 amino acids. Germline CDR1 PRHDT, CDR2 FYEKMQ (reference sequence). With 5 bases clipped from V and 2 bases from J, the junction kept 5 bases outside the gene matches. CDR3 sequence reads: CASSRGTSGTYEQYF. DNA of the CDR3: TGTGCCAGCAGCCGTGGGACTAGCGGAACCTACGAGCAGTACTTC.

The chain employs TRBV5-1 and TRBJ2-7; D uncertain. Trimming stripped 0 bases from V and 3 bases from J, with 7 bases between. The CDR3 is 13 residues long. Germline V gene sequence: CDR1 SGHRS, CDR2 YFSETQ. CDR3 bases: TGCGCCAGCAGCTTGGAGGTTCTCTACGAGCAGTACTTC. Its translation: CASSLEVLYEQYF.

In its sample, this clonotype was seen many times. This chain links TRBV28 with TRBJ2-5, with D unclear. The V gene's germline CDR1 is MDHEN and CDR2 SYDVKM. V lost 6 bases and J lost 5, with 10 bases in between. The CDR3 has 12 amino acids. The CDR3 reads CASSHNKETQYF. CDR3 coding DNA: TGTGCCAGCAGCCACAACAAGGAGACCCAGTACTTC.

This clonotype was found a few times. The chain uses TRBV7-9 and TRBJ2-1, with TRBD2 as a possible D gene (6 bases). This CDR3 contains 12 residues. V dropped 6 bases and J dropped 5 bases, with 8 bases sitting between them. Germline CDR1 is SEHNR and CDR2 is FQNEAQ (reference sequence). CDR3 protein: CASREGDNEQFF. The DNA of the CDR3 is TGTGCCAGCAGGGAGGGAGACAATGAGCAGTTCTTC.

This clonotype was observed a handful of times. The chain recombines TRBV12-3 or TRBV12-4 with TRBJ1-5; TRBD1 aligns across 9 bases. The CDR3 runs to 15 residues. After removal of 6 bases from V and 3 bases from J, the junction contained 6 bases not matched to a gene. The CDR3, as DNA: TGTGCCAGCAGCGTTACAGGGGGCCCCAATCAGCCCCAGCATTTT. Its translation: CASSVTGGPNQPQHF.

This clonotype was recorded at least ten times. The CDR3 region has the DNA TGTGCCACCAGTGGACAGGGCAGGGACTATGGCTACACCTTC. This codes for CATSGQGRDYGYTF. The chain combines TRBV24-1 with TRBJ1-2; 7 nucleotides agree with TRBD1. The CDR3 runs to 14 residues. J gave up 3 bases and V 5 bases, and 5 bases lay outside the gene matches. CDR1 and CDR2 (germline): KGHDR, SFDVKD.

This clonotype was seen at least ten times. The chain's CDR3 is CASSYFSGGATNEKLFF. The CDR3, as DNA: TGTGCCAGCAGTTACTTCTCAGGGGGTGCAACTAATGAAAAACTGTTTTTT. The gene calls are TRBV6-5 and TRBJ1-4; 7 bases line up with TRBD1. CDR3 length equals 17 residues. Trimming took 1 base from V and 0 from J; bases not matched to a gene: 5. Germline V gene lookup returns CDR1 MNHEY and CDR2 SVGAGI.

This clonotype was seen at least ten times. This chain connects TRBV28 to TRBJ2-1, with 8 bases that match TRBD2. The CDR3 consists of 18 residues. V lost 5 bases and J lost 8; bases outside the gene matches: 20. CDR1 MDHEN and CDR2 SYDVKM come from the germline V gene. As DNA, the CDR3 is TGTGCCAGCAGTCCCCTCCCTGGTGGGGCGGGGGGAGGGTATGAGCAGTTCTTC. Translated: CASSPLPGGAGGGYEQFF.

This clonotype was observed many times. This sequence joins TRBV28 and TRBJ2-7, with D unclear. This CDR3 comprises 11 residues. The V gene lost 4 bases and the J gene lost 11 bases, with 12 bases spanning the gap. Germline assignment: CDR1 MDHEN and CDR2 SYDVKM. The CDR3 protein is CASSSQRFEYF. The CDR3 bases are TGTGCCAGCAGTTCACAGCGTTTCGAGTACTTC. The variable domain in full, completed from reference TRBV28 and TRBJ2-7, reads DVKVTQSSRYLVKRTGEKVFLECVQDMDHENMFWYRQDPGLGLRLIYFSYDVKMKEKGDIPEGYSVSREKKERFSLILESASTNQTSMYLCASSSQRFEYFGPGTRLTVT.

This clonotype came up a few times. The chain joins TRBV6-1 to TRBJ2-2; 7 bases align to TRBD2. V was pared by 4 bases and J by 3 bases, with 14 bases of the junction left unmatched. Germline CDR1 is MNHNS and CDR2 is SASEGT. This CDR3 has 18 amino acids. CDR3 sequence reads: CASSGAGEAGTYTGELFF. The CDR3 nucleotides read TGTGCCAGCAGTGGGGCGGGGGAAGCCGGGACTTACACCGGGGAGCTGTTTTTT.

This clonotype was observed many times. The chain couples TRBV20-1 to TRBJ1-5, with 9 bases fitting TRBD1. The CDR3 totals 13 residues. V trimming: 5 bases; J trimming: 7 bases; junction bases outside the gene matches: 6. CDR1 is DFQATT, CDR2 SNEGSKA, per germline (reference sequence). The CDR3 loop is CSALQGARQPQHF. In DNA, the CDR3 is TGCAGTGCTCTACAGGGGGCAAGACAGCCCCAGCATTTT.

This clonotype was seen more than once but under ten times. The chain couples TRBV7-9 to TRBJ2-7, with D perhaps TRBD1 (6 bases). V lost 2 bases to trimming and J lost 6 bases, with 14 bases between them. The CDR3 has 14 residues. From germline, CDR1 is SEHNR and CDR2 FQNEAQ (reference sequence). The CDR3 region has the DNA TGTGCCAGCAGCTTACGTAACAGGGCTACCGAGCAGTACTTC. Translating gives CASSLRNRATEQYF. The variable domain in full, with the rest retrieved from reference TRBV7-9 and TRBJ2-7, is DTGVSQNPRHKITKRGQNVTFRCDPISEHNRLYWYRQTLGQGPEFLTYFQNEAQLEKSRLLSDRFSAERPKGSFSTLEIQRTEQGDSAMYLCASSLRNRATEQYFGPGTRLTVT.

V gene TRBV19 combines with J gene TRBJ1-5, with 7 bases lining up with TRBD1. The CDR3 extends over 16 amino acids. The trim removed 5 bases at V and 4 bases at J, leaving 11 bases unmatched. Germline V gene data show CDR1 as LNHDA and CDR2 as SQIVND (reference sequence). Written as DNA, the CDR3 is TGTGCCAGTAGTTCCCAGGGGGGGATGGGGAATCAGCCCCAGCATTTT. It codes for CASSSQGGMGNQPQHF.